This TCR beta chain was captured in a study of T cells in Graves' hyperthyroidism and ophthalmopathy. Template material for amplifying TCR beta CDR3 regions consisted of RNA transcripts. Researchers ran a first-round RT-PCR on the TCR CDR3 using the HTBI primer set. TCRdb reprocessed the multiplex PCR reads via MiXCR and lists one record per CDR3 protein. Of under 450,000 distinct CDR3 sequences listed, roughly a sixth are singletons. Broader study findings: Ophthalmopathy got predicted by the model a median approximately 6 months before its onset.

This clonotype occurred many times. Its antigen is currently unknown. One end of the junction varies from germline; a read error may be responsible. Patients aged 18 to 65 had newly diagnosed hyperthyroidism of under 2 months' duration. Preceding any ophthalmopathy symptoms, the blood sample dates from first hyperthyroidism diagnosis. The CDR3 runs 14 residues. The germline CDR1 and CDR2 sequences are SGHRS and YFSETQ. This chain links TRBV5-1 with TRBJ1-4, with D perhaps TRBD1 (6 bases). The receptor was isolated from a young woman with Graves' hyperthyroidism that later progressed to Graves' ophthalmopathy. The specimen sequenced was blood. The CDR3 reads CASSPGQGGEKLFF. The CDR3 coding sequence is TGTGCCAGCAGTCCGGGACAAGGTGGAGAAAAACTGTTTTTT.